This T cell receptor (beta chain) was identified during a study of T-cell reconstitution after alpha-beta-depleted transplantation in children. Study findings and constraints: At one year after transplant, newly produced T cells mostly accounted for T-cell counts and diversity. In patients about two months after transplant, alpha-beta T cells reportedly arose from several hundred expanded graft clones. Several patients had high TCRbeta diversity at day 60; it came from surviving recipient T cells and thymic progenitors.

Notes on this clonotype: Its antigen is as yet unknown. It may be a read error: a sequence one base away is much more abundant.

CDR3 length: 15 residues. The V segment lost 2 bases and the J segment 0 bases; nucleotides outside the gene matches: 3. The germline CDR1 and CDR2 sequences are SGHRS and YFSETQ. Construction of the TCRbeta library involved unique molecular identifiers. TCRdb processed the PCR reads anew with MiXCR; each CDR3 protein has one entry. The sample records 350,000 to 500,000 distinct CDR3 sequences, 43% being singletons. Sample: PBMCs, taken before TCRalphabeta/CD19-depleted stem cell transplant. This clonotype was obtained from a girl aged 2-15 years with aplastic anemia, due to receive a stem cell transplant. V gene TRBV5-1 combines with J gene TRBJ2-7, with 9 bases identical to TRBD2. CDR3 in DNA: TGCGCCAGCAGCTTCGTAGCGGGGGACTCCTACGAGCAGTACTTC. Residues: CASSFVAGDSYEQYF.